These T cell receptor beta chains were read from a single sample in a study of blood T cell repertoires in COVID-19. Sequencing used immunoSEQ multiplex PCR; TCRdb keeps in-frame clones, though not all of them. The sample records 150,000 or so clones, 79% being singletons. Sequenced sample: peripheral blood. The receptor source for this set is a woman in her sixties or seventies with COVID-19, enrolled during active disease. The CDR3 runs from the conserved cysteine through the conserved F or W. A D gene is named only where the DNA matches it firmly. Only part of the rows carry a size: once, few, many, or a class if the clone is expanded.

TRBJ1-2,TRBV2,NA,few,TGTGCCAGCAGTCGGGCCGGAGCGGACTATGGCTACACCTTC,CASSRAGADYGYTF
TRBJ1-5,TRBV12-5,NA,NA,TGTGCTAGTGGCCTCGGTAATCAGCCCCAGCATTTT,CASGLGNQPQHF
TRBJ1-5,TRBV19,NA,NA,TGTGCCAGTCACCAGGGGTCCGCACTCCATCAGCCCCAGCATTTT,CASHQGSALHQPQHF
TRBJ1-2,TRBV7-9,NA,NA,TGTGCCAGCAGCTTTAATAGGGGGTACTACACCTTC,CASSFNRGYYTF
TRBJ2-2,TRBV7-9,TRBD1,NA,TGTGCCAGCAGCTTTCAAATTACCCGGACAGGGGGTACTGGGGAGCTGTTTTTT,CASSFQITRTGGTGELFF
TRBJ2-2,TRBV6-5,NA,NA,TGTGCCAGCAGTTCTTCCAGGGGTATCGGGGAGCTGTTTTTT,CASSSSRGIGELFF
TRBJ2-5,TRBV7-5,NA,NA,TGTGCCAGAAGCTTATCTGAAGGGGCGGACCAAGAGACCCAGTACTTC,CARSLSEGADQETQYF
TRBJ2-1,TRBV19,NA,NA,TGTGCCAGTACCGCCCCGGGTATTGATGAGCAGTTCTTC,CASTAPGIDEQFF
TRBJ1-1,TRBV5-1,NA,NA,TGCGCCAGCACAAAGGGGAATCTTAACACTGAAGCTTTCTTT,CASTKGNLNTEAFF
TRBJ2-7,TRBV27,TRBD2,NA,TGTGCCAGCAGGAGACTAGCGGGAGGCCACGAGCAGTACTTC,CASRRLAGGHEQYF
TRBJ1-2,TRBV7-2,TRBD1,NA,TGTGCCAGCAGCCCAAGGGATTCAGGGGGCGCCTATGGCTACACCTTC,CASSPRDSGGAYGYTF
TRBJ2-5,TRBV5-8,NA,few,TGTGCCAGCAGCTTGTTTCGGGTGAGGGAGACCCAGTACTTC,CASSLFRVRETQYF
TRBJ1-2,TRBV5-4,TRBD1,NA,TGTGCCAGCAGCTTCATGGACAGGGCTGGGGGCTACACCTTC,CASSFMDRAGGYTF
TRBJ2-7,TRBV29-1,TRBD1,NA,TGCAGCTTAAACGCGAGTGGCGGACAGGGGATCTCCACCTACGAGCAGTACTTC,CSLNASGGQGISTYEQYF
TRBJ2-7,TRBV5-5,TRBD2,NA,TGTGCCAGCAGCTTGGGAGCGGGAGCCGAGCAGTACTTC,CASSLGAGAEQYF
TRBJ2-2,TRBV29-1,NA,NA,TGCAGCGTTGTTGTGTCGGCAGGGTTCACCGGGGAGCTGTTTTTT,CSVVVSAGFTGELFF
TRBJ1-1,TRBV10-3,NA,NA,TGTGCCATCAAGAGAGGAGGTACCACTGAAGCTTTCTTT,CAIKRGGTTEAFF
TRBJ1-1,TRBV29-1,TRBD1,NA,TGCAGCGGGGCGGGACAGACGAACACTGAAGCTTTCTTT,CSGAGQTNTEAFF
TRBJ2-2,TRBV7-6,NA,few,TGTGCCAGCAGTTCCCTGGGGCCGAACACCGGGGAGCTGTTTTTT,CASSSLGPNTGELFF
TRBJ1-5,TRBV28,NA,once,TGTGCCAGCAACGAACGGGGGGTCAATCAGCCCCAGCATTTT,CASNERGVNQPQHF
TRBJ1-5,TRBV6-1,NA,NA,TGTGCCAGCAGTGAGGCCGTCCGAGGGCACCAGCCCCAGCATTTT,CASSEAVRGHQPQHF
TRBJ2-1,TRBV7-2,TRBD2,NA,TGTGCCAGCAGCGGAACGACTAGCTCGGAGCAGTTCTTC,CASSGTTSSEQFF
TRBJ2-1,TRBV28,TRBD2,once,TGTGCCAGCAGCACCGGGACTAGCGGGAGGGGGGATGAGCAGTTCTTC,CASSTGTSGRGDEQFF
TRBJ1-4,TRBV5-6,NA,NA,TGTGCCAGCAGCCCGGGATTAAATGAAAAACTGTTTTTT,CASSPGLNEKLFF
TRBJ1-4,TRBV5-1,TRBD1,NA,TGCGCCAGCAGCTTGGGACAGGGGGCAGGGGAAACTAATGAAAAACTGTTTTTT,CASSLGQGAGETNEKLFF
TRBJ2-7,TRBV18,NA,NA,TGTGCCAGCTCACGGCTGGAGGCAGCTAACTACGAGCAGTACTTC,CASSRLEAANYEQYF